This T cell receptor beta chain was identified during a study of blood T cell repertoires in COVID-19. Study context: PBMCs, B-cell-depleted T cells, or T cells provided the cDNA or gDNA that made up the material.

Trimming shortened V by 3 bases and J by 3 bases, and 8 bases separated the two germline ends. CDR3 length: 13 residues. The germline gives CDR1 KGHSH, CDR2 LQKENI. As processed by the authors: Estimation of nucleated cell counts relied on the amplification of reference gene primers. TCRdb's copy holds only in-frame clones and misses some; the assay was immunoSEQ multiplex PCR. That table supplies the V and J calls and clone size; D and trimming were determined from the DNA. The sample has fewer than 75,000 clones; 86% are singletons. Sequencing was done on a sample of peripheral blood. This TCR derives from a man aged 50 to 60 with active COVID-19. This chain links TRBV18 with TRBJ1-1; D perhaps matches TRBD1 (6 bases). In DNA form, the CDR3 reads TGTGCCAGCTCACCCGGACAGTACACTGAAGCTTTCTTT. Its translation: CASSPGQYTEAFF.